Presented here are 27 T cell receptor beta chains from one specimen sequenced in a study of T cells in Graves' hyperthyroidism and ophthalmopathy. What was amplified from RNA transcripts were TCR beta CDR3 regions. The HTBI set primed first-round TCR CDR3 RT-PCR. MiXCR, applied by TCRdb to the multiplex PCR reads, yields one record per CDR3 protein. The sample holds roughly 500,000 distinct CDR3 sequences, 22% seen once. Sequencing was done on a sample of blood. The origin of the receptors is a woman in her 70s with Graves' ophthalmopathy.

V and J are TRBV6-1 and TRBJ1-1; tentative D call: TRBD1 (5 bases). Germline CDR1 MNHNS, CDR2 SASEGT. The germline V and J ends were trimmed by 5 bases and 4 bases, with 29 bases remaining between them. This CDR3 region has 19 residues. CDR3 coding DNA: TGTGCCAGCAGTACCTTTACCGGGACCAGACTATCGGCGAGCACTGAAGCTTTCTTT. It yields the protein CASSTFTGTRLSASTEAFF.

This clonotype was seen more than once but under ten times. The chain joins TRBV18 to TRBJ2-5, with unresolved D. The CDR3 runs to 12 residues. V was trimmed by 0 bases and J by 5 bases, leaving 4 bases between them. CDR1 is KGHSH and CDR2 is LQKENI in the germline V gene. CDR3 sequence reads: CASSPPMETQYF. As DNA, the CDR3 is TGTGCCAGCTCACCACCGATGGAGACCCAGTACTTC.

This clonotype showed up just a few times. The chain's CDR3 is CASSILGQTYEQYF. In DNA, the CDR3 is TGTGCCAGTAGTATCCTTGGACAGACCTACGAGCAGTACTTC. The chain employs TRBV19 and TRBJ2-7, with D possibly matching TRBD1 (6 bases). The CDR3 loop spans 14 amino acids. Germline CDR1 reads LNHDA; CDR2 reads SQIVND (reference sequence). V shed 3 bases and J shed 2 bases, with 11 bases lying between them.

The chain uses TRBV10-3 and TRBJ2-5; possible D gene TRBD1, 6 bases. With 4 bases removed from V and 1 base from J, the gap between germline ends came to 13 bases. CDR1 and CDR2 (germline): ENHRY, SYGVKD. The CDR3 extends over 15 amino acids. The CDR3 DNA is TGTGCCATCAGTGTAGGCAGGGGAACCCAAGAGACCCAGTACTTC. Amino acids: CAISVGRGTQETQYF.

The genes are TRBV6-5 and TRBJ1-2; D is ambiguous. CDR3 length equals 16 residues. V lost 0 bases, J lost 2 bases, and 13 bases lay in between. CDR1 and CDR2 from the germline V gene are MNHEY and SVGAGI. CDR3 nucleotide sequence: TGTGCCAGCAGTTACTCGGGGAGTGCAGCCAACTATGGCTACACCTTC. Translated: CASSYSGSAANYGYTF.

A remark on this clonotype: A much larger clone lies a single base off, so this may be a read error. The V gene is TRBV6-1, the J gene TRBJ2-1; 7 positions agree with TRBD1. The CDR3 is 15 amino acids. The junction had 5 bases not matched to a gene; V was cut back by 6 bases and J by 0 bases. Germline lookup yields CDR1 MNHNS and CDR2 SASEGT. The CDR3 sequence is CASSTGTASYNEQFF. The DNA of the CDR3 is TGTGCCAGCAGCACCGGGACAGCCTCCTACAATGAGCAGTTCTTC.

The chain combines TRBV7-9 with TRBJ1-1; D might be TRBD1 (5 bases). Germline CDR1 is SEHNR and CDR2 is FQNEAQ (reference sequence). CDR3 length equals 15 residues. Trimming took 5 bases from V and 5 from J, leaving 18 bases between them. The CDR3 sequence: CASSRGGIVRTEAFF. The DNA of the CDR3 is TGTGCCAGCAGCCGGGGGGGAATAGTTAGGACTGAAGCTTTCTTT.

CDR3 in DNA: TGTGCCAGCAGTACCTGGGACGGAAAGAACACTGAAGCTTTCTTT. Protein: CASSTWDGKNTEAFF. The rearrangement joins TRBV6-2 or TRBV6-3 to TRBJ1-1; a weak D match, TRBD1 (5 bases). Trimming took off 5 bases at V and 1 base at J, with 14 bases between the two ends. This CDR3 comprises 15 residues. CDR1 is MNHEY, CDR2 SVGEGT, per germline.

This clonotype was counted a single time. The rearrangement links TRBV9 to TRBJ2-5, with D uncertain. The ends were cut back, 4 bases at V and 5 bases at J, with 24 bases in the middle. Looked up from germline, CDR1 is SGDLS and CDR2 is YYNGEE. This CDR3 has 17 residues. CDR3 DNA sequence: TGTGCCAGCAGCCCCAGTAGGCTATCTATAAGACGGGAGACCCAGTACTTC. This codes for CASSPSRLSIRRETQYF. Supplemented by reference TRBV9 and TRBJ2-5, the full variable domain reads DSGVTQTPKHLITATGQRVTLRCSPRSGDLSVYWYQQSLDQGLQFLIQYYNGEERAKGNILERFSAQQFPDLHSELNLSSLELGDSALYFCASSPSRLSIRRETQYFGPGTRLLVL.

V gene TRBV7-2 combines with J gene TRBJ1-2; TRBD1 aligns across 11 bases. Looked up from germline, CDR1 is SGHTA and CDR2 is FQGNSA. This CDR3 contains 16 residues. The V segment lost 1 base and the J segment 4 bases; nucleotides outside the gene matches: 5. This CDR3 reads CASSLGGQGASYGYTF. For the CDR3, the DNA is TGTGCCAGCAGCTTAGGAGGACAGGGGGCCAGCTATGGCTACACCTTC.

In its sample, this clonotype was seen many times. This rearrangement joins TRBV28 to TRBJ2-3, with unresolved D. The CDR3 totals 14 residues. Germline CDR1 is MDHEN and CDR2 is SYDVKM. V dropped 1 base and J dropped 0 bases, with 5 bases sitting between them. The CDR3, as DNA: TGTGCCAGCAGTTTATCCCCTAGCACAGATACGCAGTATTTT. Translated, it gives CASSLSPSTDTQYF.

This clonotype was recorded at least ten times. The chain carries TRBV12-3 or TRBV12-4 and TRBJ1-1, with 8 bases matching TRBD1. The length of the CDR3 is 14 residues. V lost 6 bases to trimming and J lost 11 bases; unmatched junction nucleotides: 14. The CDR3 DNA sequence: TGTGCCAGCAGCCTAGGACAGGGTGCTTTTGGTGCTTTCTTT. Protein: CASSLGQGAFGAFF.

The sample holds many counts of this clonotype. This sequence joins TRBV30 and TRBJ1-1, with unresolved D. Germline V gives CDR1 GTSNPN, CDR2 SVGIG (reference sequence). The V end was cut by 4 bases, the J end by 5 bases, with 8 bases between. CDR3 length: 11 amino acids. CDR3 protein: CAWTQRTEAFF. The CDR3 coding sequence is TGTGCCTGGACCCAGAGAACTGAAGCTTTCTTT.

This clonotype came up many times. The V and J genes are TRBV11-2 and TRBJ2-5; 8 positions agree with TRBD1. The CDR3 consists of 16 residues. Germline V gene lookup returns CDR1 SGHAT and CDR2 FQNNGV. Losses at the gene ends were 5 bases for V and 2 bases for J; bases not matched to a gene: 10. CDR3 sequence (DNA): TGTGCCAGCAGCCTTCTTGCCGGGACAGGTCAAGAGACCCAGTACTTC. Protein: CASSLLAGTGQETQYF.

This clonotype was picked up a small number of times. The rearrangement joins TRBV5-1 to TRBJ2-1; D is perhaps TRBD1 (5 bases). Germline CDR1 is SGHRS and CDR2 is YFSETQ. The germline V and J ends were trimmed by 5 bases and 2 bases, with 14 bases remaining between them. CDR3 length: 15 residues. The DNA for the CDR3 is TGCGCCAGCAGGTCCGACACAGGAACCTACAATGAGCAGTTCTTC. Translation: CASRSDTGTYNEQFF.

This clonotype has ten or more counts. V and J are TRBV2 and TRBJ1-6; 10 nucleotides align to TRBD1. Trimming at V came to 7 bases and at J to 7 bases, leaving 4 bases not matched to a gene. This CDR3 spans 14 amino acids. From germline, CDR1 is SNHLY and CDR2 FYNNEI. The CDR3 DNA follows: TGTGCCAGCAATAGACAGGGGGCAAATTCACCCCTCCACTTT. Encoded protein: CASNRQGANSPLHF.

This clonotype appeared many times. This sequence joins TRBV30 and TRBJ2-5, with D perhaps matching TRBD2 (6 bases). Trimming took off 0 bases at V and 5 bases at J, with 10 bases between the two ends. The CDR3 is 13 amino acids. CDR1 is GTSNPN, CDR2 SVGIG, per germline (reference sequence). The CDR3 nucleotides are TGTGCCTGGAGTGTAGGAGGGACGGAGACCCAGTACTTC. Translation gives CAWSVGGTETQYF.

The CDR3 region has the DNA TGTGCCAGCAGAGGGACAGGTTGGACGCAGTATTTT. Translated, it gives CASRGTGWTQYF. V is TRBV3-1 and J is TRBJ2-3, with 8 bases fitting TRBD1. This CDR3 has 12 residues. Losses at the gene ends were 6 bases for V and 9 bases for J; bases not matched to a gene: 5. Germline assignment: CDR1 LGHDT and CDR2 YNNKEL (reference sequence).

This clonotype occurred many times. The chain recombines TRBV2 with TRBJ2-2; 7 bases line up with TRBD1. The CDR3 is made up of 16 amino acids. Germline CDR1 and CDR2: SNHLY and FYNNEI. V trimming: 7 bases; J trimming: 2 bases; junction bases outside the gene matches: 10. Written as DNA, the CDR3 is TGTGCCAGCACCCTCCCCGGGACAGCTAACACCGGGGAGCTGTTTTTT. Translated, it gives CASTLPGTANTGELFF. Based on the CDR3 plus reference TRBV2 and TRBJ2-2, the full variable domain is EPEVTQTPSHQVTQMGQEVILRCVPISNHLYFYWYRQILGQKVEFLVSFYNNEISEKSEIFDDQFSVERPDGSNFTLKIRSTKLEDSAMYFCASTLPGTANTGELFFGEGSRLTVL.

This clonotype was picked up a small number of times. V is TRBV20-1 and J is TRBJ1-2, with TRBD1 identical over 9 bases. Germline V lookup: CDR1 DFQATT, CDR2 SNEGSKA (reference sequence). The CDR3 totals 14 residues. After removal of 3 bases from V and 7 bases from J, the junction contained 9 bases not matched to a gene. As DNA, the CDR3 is TGCAGTGCTAGTAGGGACAGGGCCGCTCGTGGCTACACCTTC. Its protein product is CSASRDRAARGYTF.

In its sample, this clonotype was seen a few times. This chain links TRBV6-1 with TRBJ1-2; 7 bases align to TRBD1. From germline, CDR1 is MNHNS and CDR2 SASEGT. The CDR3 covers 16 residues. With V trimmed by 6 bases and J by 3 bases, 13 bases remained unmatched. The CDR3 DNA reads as TGTGCCAGCAGCCTCAACCCACAGGGGACCGACTATGGCTACACCTTC. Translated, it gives CASSLNPQGTDYGYTF.

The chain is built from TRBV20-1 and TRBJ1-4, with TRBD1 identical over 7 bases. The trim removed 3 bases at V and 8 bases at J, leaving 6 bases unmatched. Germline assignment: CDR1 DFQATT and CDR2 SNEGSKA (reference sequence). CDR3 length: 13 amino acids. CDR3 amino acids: CSARARGSEKLFF. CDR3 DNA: TGCAGTGCTAGGGCCAGGGGGAGCGAAAAACTGTTTTTT.

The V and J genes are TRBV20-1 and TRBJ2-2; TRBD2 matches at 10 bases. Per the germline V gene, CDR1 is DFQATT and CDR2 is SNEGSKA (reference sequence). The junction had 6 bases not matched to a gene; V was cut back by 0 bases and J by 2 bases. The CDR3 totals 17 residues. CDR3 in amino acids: CSARDLSSGGNTGELFF. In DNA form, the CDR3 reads TGCAGTGCTAGAGACCTCTCTAGCGGGGGTAACACCGGGGAGCTGTTTTTT.

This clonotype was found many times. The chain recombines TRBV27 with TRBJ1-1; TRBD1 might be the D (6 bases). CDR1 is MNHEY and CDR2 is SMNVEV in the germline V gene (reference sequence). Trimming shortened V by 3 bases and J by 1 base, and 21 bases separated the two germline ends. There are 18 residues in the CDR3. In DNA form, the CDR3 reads TGTGCCAGCAGTTTCCTTGGGCAGGGGAAAATCTCGAACACTGAAGCTTTCTTT. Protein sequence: CASSFLGQGKISNTEAFF.

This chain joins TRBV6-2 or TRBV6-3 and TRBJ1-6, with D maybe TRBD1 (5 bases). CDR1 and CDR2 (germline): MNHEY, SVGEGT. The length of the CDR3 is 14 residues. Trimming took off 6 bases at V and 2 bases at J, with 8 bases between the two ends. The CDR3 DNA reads TGTGCCAGCAGGCCGGGACCCTATAATTCACCCCTCCACTTT. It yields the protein CASRPGPYNSPLHF.

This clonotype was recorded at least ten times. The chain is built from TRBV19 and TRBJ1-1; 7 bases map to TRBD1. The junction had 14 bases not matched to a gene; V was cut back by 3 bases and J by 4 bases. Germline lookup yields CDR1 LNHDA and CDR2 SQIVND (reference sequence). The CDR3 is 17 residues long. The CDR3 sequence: CASSIGTGARWGTEAFF. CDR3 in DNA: TGTGCCAGTAGTATTGGTACAGGGGCCCGTTGGGGCACTGAAGCTTTCTTT. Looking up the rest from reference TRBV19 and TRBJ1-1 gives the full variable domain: DGGITQSPKYLFRKEGQNVTLSCEQNLNHDAMYWYRQDPGQGLRLIYYSQIVNDFQKGDIAEGYSVSREKKESFPLTVTSAQKNPTAFYLCASSIGTGARWGTEAFFGQGTRLTVV.

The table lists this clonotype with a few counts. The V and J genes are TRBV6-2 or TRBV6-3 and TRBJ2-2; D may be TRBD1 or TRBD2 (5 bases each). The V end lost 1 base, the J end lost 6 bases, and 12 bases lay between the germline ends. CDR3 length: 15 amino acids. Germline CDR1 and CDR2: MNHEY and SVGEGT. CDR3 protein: CASSYWDGTPGELFF. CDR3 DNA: TGTGCCAGCAGTTACTGGGACGGCACCCCCGGGGAGCTGTTTTTT.